This TCR beta chain is drawn from a study of read filtering for tumor transcriptome and immune sequencing. This CDR3 contains 14 residues. Looked up from germline, CDR1 is DFQATT and CDR2 is SNEGSKA (reference sequence). This library used about 360 ng RNA and molecular barcoded adaptors spanning alpha/delta and beta/gamma chains. MiXCR, applied by TCRdb to the reads, yields one record per CDR3 protein. The table has 39,000 or so distinct CDR3 sequences, around 15% seen once. V gene TRBV20-1 combines with J gene TRBJ2-5; 8 bases agree with TRBD1. Sequenced input: a population of CD138-negative cells sorted from bone marrow. This TCR was recovered from a donor at least 40 years old with multiple myeloma. The CDR3 DNA reads as TGCAGGCCAGACAGGGGAAGGCTCCAAGAGACCCAGTACTTC. This codes for CRPDRGRLQETQYF.